One sample yielded the 27 T cell receptor beta chains listed below, sequenced in a study of blood T cell repertoires in COVID-19. The method was immunoSEQ multiplex PCR; TCRdb's version includes in-frame clones alone and lacks a portion of them. This table holds roughly 74,000 clones, 70% to 90% found once. The sample comprised peripheral blood. These receptors all come from a man aged 70-80 years with active or convalescent COVID-19.

The CDR3: CASSPGQGRSYEQYF. The DNA for the CDR3 is TGCGCCAGCAGCCCGGGACAGGGTCGTTCCTACGAGCAGTACTTC. J is TRBJ2-7 and V is TRBV5-1; 9 bases match TRBD1. The CDR3 sequence is 15 residues long. V lost 4 bases to trimming and J lost 1 base; unmatched junction nucleotides: 6. Germline V gives CDR1 SGHRS, CDR2 YFSETQ.

The count of this clone is one. The genes are TRBV29-1 and TRBJ1-2; D remains unclear. The germline CDR1 and CDR2 sequences are SQVTM and ANQGSEA. The ends were cut back, 2 bases at V and 7 bases at J, with 17 bases in the middle. There are 14 residues in the CDR3. Here the CDR3 DNA reads TGCAGCGTTGAACCACAACTCGGGAGCGGTGGCTACACCTTC. Its protein product is CSVEPQLGSGGYTF.

The chain carries TRBV7-8 and TRBJ2-1; 7 nucleotides line up with TRBD2. Germline-derived CDR1 and CDR2 are SGHVS and FQNEAQ. CDR3 size: 17 residues. The trim removed 0 bases at V and 4 bases at J, leaving 9 bases unmatched. The DNA for the CDR3 is TGTGCCAGCAGCTTAGCTAGGGCTAGCGGACTGTACAATGAGCAGTTCTTC. Translated, it gives CASSLARASGLYNEQFF.

This chain connects TRBV11-2 to TRBJ2-3, with D possibly TRBD2 on 5 matching bases. Trimming stripped 5 bases from V and 5 bases from J, with 14 bases between. The V gene's germline CDR1 is SGHAT and CDR2 FQNNGV. This CDR3 has 14 residues. The CDR3 sequence: CASSPRFGGDTQYF. The CDR3 DNA sequence: TGTGCCAGCAGCCCTAGATTTGGAGGAGATACGCAGTATTTT.

The CDR3, as DNA: TGTGCCAGCGTCCGAGCAGGGGACACCTCCTACGAGCAGTACTTC. It specifies CASVRAGDTSYEQYF. The chain links TRBV6-5 to TRBJ2-7; possible D gene TRBD1, 6 bases. The CDR3 spans 15 residues. The V end lost 8 bases, the J end lost 0 bases, and 17 bases lay between the germline ends. Germline V gives CDR1 MNHEY, CDR2 SVGAGI.

This clone has just one count. The genes are TRBV18 and TRBJ2-6, with a tentative D call TRBD1 (6 bases). The germline gives CDR1 KGHSH, CDR2 LQKENI. This CDR3 is built from 17 residues. Trimming shortened V by 3 bases and J by 3 bases, and 15 bases separated the two germline ends. The CDR3 bases are TGTGCCAGCTCACCTGAACAGGGCTTGGGTGGGGCCAACGTCCTGACTTTC. This encodes CASSPEQGLGGANVLTF. Drawing the rest from reference TRBV18 and TRBJ2-6, the complete variable domain is NAGVMQNPRHLVRRRGQEARLRCSPMKGHSHVYWYRQLPEEGLKFMVYLQKENIIDESGMPKERFSAEFPKEGPSILRIQQVVRGDSAAYFCASSPEQGLGGANVLTFGAGSRLTVL.

This chain joins TRBV11-2 and TRBJ2-1; 14 bases are shared with TRBD2. After removal of 3 bases from V and 7 bases from J, the junction contained 5 bases not matched to a gene. CDR1 and CDR2 (germline): SGHAT, FQNNGV. The CDR3 spans 16 residues. CDR3 loop: CASSFWTSGGRNEQFF. The CDR3 region has the DNA TGTGCCAGCAGCTTTTGGACTAGCGGGGGGCGTAATGAGCAGTTCTTC.

The chain carries TRBV4-1 and TRBJ2-7; 10 nucleotides match TRBD1. The CDR3 contains 16 residues. Losses at the gene ends were 3 bases for V and 4 bases for J; bases not matched to a gene: 9. The germline V gene has CDR1 MGHRA and CDR2 YSYEKL. CDR3 nucleotides: TGCGCCAGCAGCCAGGGAATCGACAGGGGGCAGTACGAGCAGTACTTC. Encoded protein: CASSQGIDRGQYEQYF.

The gene calls are TRBV7-8 and TRBJ2-4; TRBD2 matches 8 bases. The CDR3 consists of 17 residues. J gave up 2 bases and V 5 bases, and 11 bases lay outside the gene matches. Germline loops: CDR1 SGHVS, CDR2 FQNEAQ. The CDR3 sequence is CASSTEDGRAPKNIQYF. The DNA for the CDR3 is TGTGCCAGCAGCACCGAGGACGGGAGGGCCCCCAAAAACATTCAGTACTTC.

This clone occurred once. The rearrangement uses TRBV5-1 and TRBJ2-1; TRBD1 agrees at 10 bases. The trim removed 6 bases at V and 5 bases at J, leaving 5 bases unmatched. From germline, CDR1 is SGHRS and CDR2 YFSETQ. The CDR3 has 14 amino acids. This CDR3 is CASTRTGGNNEQFF. Here the CDR3 DNA reads TGCGCCAGCACCAGGACAGGGGGTAACAATGAGCAGTTCTTC. Together with reference TRBV5-1 and TRBJ2-1, the CDR3 gives the full variable domain: KAGVTQTPRYLIKTRGQQVTLSCSPISGHRSVSWYQQTPGQGLQFLFEYFSETQRNKGNFPGRFSGRQFSNSRSEMNVSTLELGDSALYLCASTRTGGNNEQFFGPGTRLTVL.

This chain uses TRBV21-1 with TRBJ1-4; the table's D call of TRBD1 was not tested on the DNA. TRBV21-1 is a recognized pseudogene. This CDR3 has 17 residues. The CDR3 loop reads CASSKVATGRSNEKLFF. For the CDR3, the DNA is TGTGCCAGCAGCAAAGTAGCAACAGGGCGGTCTAATGAAAAACTGTTTTTT.

The V and J genes are TRBV28 and TRBJ2-5; D possibly corresponds to TRBD2 (6 bases). Germline CDR1 is MDHEN and CDR2 is SYDVKM. Trimming took 5 bases from V and 2 from J, leaving 15 bases between them. The CDR3 is 15 amino acids. This CDR3 is CASSPAWEEQETQYF. CDR3 nucleotide sequence: TGTGCCAGCAGTCCAGCCTGGGAGGAACAAGAGACCCAGTACTTC.

Here the CDR3 DNA reads TGTGCCAGCAGCTTGGCTTCGGTCCCCGGGGAGCTGTTTTTT. This sequence encodes CASSLASVPGELFF. The gene calls are TRBV5-4 and TRBJ2-2; D gene ambiguous. Germline V gives CDR1 SGHNT, CDR2 YYREEE (reference sequence). V shed 0 bases and J shed 6 bases, with 9 bases lying between them. The CDR3 consists of 14 residues.

The V and J genes are TRBV9 and TRBJ2-5, with TRBD1 matching 10 bases. The CDR3 has 17 amino acids. The V and J ends lost 0 bases and 2 bases, in that order; junction bases with no gene match: 7. Germline loops: CDR1 SGDLS, CDR2 YYNGEE. The DNA for the CDR3 is TGTGCCAGCAGCGTAGCTACGACAGGGGGCCTTCAAGAGACCCAGTACTTC. Protein: CASSVATTGGLQETQYF.

This clone has a single count. The rearrangement links TRBV5-4 to TRBJ1-4; 8 positions match TRBD1. Germline assignment: CDR1 SGHNT and CDR2 YYREEE (reference sequence). Trimming cost V 4 bases and J 3 bases; bases outside gene matches: 8. The CDR3 runs to 16 residues. CDR3 protein: CASSTDRGLANEKLFF. The CDR3 nucleotides are TGTGCCAGCAGCACTGACAGGGGTCTAGCTAATGAAAAACTGTTTTTT.

The V call is TRBV2, the J call TRBJ2-1; D is undetermined. Trimming cost V 3 bases and J 4 bases, with 13 bases left between them. CDR1 and CDR2 (germline): SNHLY, FYNNEI. The CDR3 is 15 amino acids. The CDR3 here is CASSDLAGPYNEQFF. CDR3 nucleotides: TGTGCCAGCAGTGATCTGGCAGGTCCTTACAATGAGCAGTTCTTC.

This chain uses TRBV30 with TRBJ1-2; D remains ambiguous. Germline V gene data show CDR1 as GTSNPN and CDR2 as SVGIG (reference sequence). CDR3 length: 16 residues. Between the trimmed V and J ends, which lost 2 bases and 0 bases, there was a span of 16 bases. CDR3: CAWSLNPTRANYGYTF. In nucleotides, the CDR3 is TGTGCCTGGAGTCTAAACCCGACGAGGGCTAACTATGGCTACACCTTC.

The chain couples TRBV3-1 (or the pseudogene TRBV3-2) to TRBJ2-4; D is perhaps TRBD2 (6 bases). The CDR3 has 14 amino acids. Germline lookup yields CDR1 LGHDT and CDR2 YNNKEL (reference sequence). V lost 8 bases to trimming and J lost 8 bases, with 19 bases between them. CDR3 amino acids: CASQAKARRDIQYF. The CDR3 DNA reads as TGTGCCAGCCAAGCCAAGGCTCGGAGGGACATTCAGTACTTC.

The V gene is TRBV12-3 or TRBV12-4, the J gene TRBJ1-2; D gene uncertain. V was clipped by 9 bases and J by 4 bases, with 9 bases between them. This CDR3 is 11 amino acids long. The CDR3 DNA reads as TGTGCCAGTCTGACTGTCTATGGCTACACCTTC. As protein: CASLTVYGYTF.

J is TRBJ1-3 and V is TRBV18, with D unresolved. The germline CDR1 and CDR2 sequences are KGHSH and LQKENI. The V end was cut by 2 bases, the J end by 1 base, with 9 bases between. This CDR3 has 15 amino acids. The CDR3 loop is CASSPTRASGNTIYF. The CDR3 nucleotides are TGTGCCAGCTCACCAACCCGAGCATCTGGAAACACCATATATTTT.

The CDR3 reads CASGFWRQGYEQYF. DNA of the CDR3: TGTGCCAGCGGATTCTGGCGACAGGGCTACGAGCAGTACTTC. J is TRBJ2-7 and V is TRBV27; 7 bases are shared with TRBD1. V dropped 8 bases and J dropped 3; count of bases not matched to a gene: 10. CDR1 is MNHEY, CDR2 SMNVEV, per germline (reference sequence). CDR3 length: 14 residues.

V gene TRBV5-4 combines with J gene TRBJ1-1; 7 bases agree with TRBD1. J gave up 0 bases and V 0 bases, and 5 bases lay outside the gene matches. CDR1 and CDR2 (germline): SGHNT, YYREEE (reference sequence). The CDR3 loop spans 16 amino acids. The CDR3 is CASSLGTGYMNTEAFF. In nucleotides, the CDR3 is TGTGCCAGCAGCTTGGGGACAGGCTACATGAACACTGAAGCTTTCTTT.

This chain joins TRBV28 and TRBJ2-7, with D maybe TRBD1 (6 bases). The V gene's germline CDR1 is MDHEN and CDR2 SYDVKM. This CDR3 spans 14 amino acids. With 8 bases removed from V and 7 bases from J, the gap between germline ends came to 21 bases. The CDR3 here is CASLPSGQLWEQYF. The DNA of the CDR3 is TGTGCCAGCTTACCCTCGGGACAACTTTGGGAGCAGTACTTC.

The chain combines TRBV5-4 with TRBJ1-6, with 8 bases matching TRBD1. V trimming: 4 bases; J trimming: 8 bases; junction bases outside the gene matches: 5. Germline V CDR1 and CDR2: SGHNT, YYREEE (reference sequence). This CDR3 is 14 amino acids long. CDR3 protein: CASSQQGVHSPLHF. The CDR3, as DNA: TGTGCCAGCAGCCAACAGGGGGTTCATTCACCCCTCCACTTT.

The genes are TRBV7-9 and TRBJ1-1; D is unresolved. Trimming removed 2 bases from V and 5 bases from J, with 9 bases in between. CDR3 size: 13 residues. The germline CDR1 and CDR2 sequences are SEHNR and FQNEAQ (reference sequence). CDR3 in DNA: TGTGCCAGCAGCTTAAATCGGGGAACTGAAGCTTTCTTT. Amino acid sequence: CASSLNRGTEAFF.

The count of this clone is one. The chain uses TRBV4-1 and TRBJ1-1, with 7 positions matching TRBD1. The CDR3 is made up of 15 amino acids. The V segment lost 1 base and the J segment 2 bases; nucleotides outside the gene matches: 4. Germline lookup yields CDR1 MGHRA and CDR2 YSYEKL. Written as DNA, the CDR3 is TGCGCCAGCAGCCAAGGAGGACAGGCCAACACTGAAGCTTTCTTT. It translates to CASSQGGQANTEAFF.

This chain connects TRBV5-5 to TRBJ2-7, with 11 bases lining up with TRBD1. J lost 3 bases, V lost 3 bases, and 8 bases had no gene match. The CDR3 is made up of 16 amino acids. Germline loops: CDR1 SGHKS, CDR2 YYEKEE (reference sequence). CDR3 protein: CASSSTIGTGGYEQYF. In nucleotides, the CDR3 is TGTGCCAGCAGCTCTACAATAGGGACAGGGGGCTACGAGCAGTACTTC.